Below are 25 T cell receptor beta chains sequenced from a single sample in a study of CD8 T cells in ankylosing spondylitis. Whole-study results and caveats: One TCR beta motif, made up of several highly homologous variants, appeared characteristic of ankylosing spondylitis blood.

TCRdb ran MiXCR on the 5' RACE reads and lists one entry per CDR3 protein. The table shows 670,000 or so distinct CDR3 sequences, with 15% to 20% occurring only once. These TCRs are of unknown antigen specificity. Sequenced material: blood, either unsorted or a sorted T cell fraction (not recorded which). The receptor set was obtained from a male donor with ankylosing spondylitis.

This chain connects TRBV5-6 to TRBJ2-7, with D perhaps matching TRBD1 or TRBD2 (5 bases each). The V gene's germline CDR1 is SGHDT and CDR2 YYEEEE. Trimming took off 4 bases at V and 1 base at J, with 15 bases between the two ends. There are 15 residues in the CDR3. In nucleotides, the CDR3 is TGTGCCAGCAGCGCATTCCGGGACGTATCCTACGAGCAGTACTTC. Its translation: CASSAFRDVSYEQYF.

V gene TRBV14 combines with J gene TRBJ2-6; TRBD1 aligns across 7 bases. The ends lost 0 bases at V and 0 bases at J; junction bases unmatched: 11. CDR1 and CDR2 (germline): SGHDN, FVKESK. This CDR3 spans 20 amino acids. The CDR3 spells CASSQDLWETGHSGANVLTF. The CDR3 DNA follows: TGTGCCAGCAGCCAAGATCTGTGGGAGACAGGGCACTCTGGGGCCAACGTCCTGACTTTC.

The chain joins TRBV9 to TRBJ2-7; 8 positions match TRBD2. CDR3 size: 14 residues. Germline values: CDR1 SGDLS, CDR2 YYNGEE. Trimming cost V 3 bases and J 5 bases; bases outside gene matches: 7. In DNA form, the CDR3 reads TGTGCCAGCAGCGGAGCCCGGGGGGGGAACGAGCAGTACTTC. Its translation is CASSGARGGNEQYF.

There are a few counts of this clonotype. This chain links TRBV7-2 with TRBJ2-4; weak D call: TRBD1 (5 bases). The CDR3 is 15 amino acids. CDR1 is SGHTA, CDR2 FQGNSA, per germline. V lost 2 bases, J lost 5 bases, and 13 bases lay in between. The DNA for the CDR3 is TGTGCCAGCAGCTTACGCCAGGGTGGGGAAAACATTCAGTACTTC. Translated: CASSLRQGGENIQYF.

J is TRBJ2-3 and V is TRBV5-6; D is possibly TRBD1 (5 bases). Germline-derived CDR1 and CDR2 are SGHDT and YYEEEE. Trimming removed 3 bases from V and 1 base from J, with 18 bases in between. The CDR3 runs to 17 residues. The CDR3 spells CASSYGRLARGTDTQYF. The CDR3 region has the DNA TGTGCCAGCAGCTATGGCCGGTTAGCCAGGGGCACAGATACGCAGTATTTT.

This clonotype occurred a few times. The chain has TRBV29-1 and TRBJ2-5; D possibly matches TRBD1 or TRBD2 (5 bases each). Germline assignment: CDR1 SQVTM and CDR2 ANQGSEA. V was cut by 3 bases and J by 4 bases, with 21 bases left in between. The CDR3 length is 16 residues. This CDR3 is CSVDPLWGSGRETQYF. Written as DNA, the CDR3 is TGCAGCGTTGACCCTCTCTGGGGGAGTGGGCGAGAGACCCAGTACTTC.

This sequence joins TRBV6-5 and TRBJ1-1; 8 bases align to TRBD1. Germline-derived CDR1 and CDR2 are MNHEY and SVGAGI. With 4 bases clipped from V and 2 bases from J, the junction kept 9 bases outside the gene matches. The CDR3 sequence is 16 residues long. As DNA, the CDR3 is TGTGCCAGCAGTTTTCTTACGGGACAGGTTAACACTGAAGCTTTCTTT. It codes for CASSFLTGQVNTEAFF.

This chain joins TRBV11-2 and TRBJ1-1, with D tentatively TRBD1 (6 bases). This CDR3 comprises 13 residues. Deletions cut 5 bases from V and 10 bases from J, with 17 bases between. The germline V gene encodes CDR1 SGHAT and CDR2 FQNNGV. For the CDR3, the DNA is TGTGCCAGCAGCATACCTCCGGGACAAGGAGCTTTCTTT. Translated: CASSIPPGQGAFF.

This clonotype was counted ten times or more. The chain has TRBV12-3 or TRBV12-4 and TRBJ2-5, with TRBD1 identical over 10 bases. After removal of 4 bases from V and 3 bases from J, the junction contained 5 bases not matched to a gene. The CDR3 is 15 residues long. CDR3 bases: TGTGCCAGCAGTTCCGGGACAGGGGCGAAAGAGACCCAGTACTTC. This gives the protein CASSSGTGAKETQYF.

CDR3 protein: CASTILGSEAFF. DNA of the CDR3: TGTGCCAGCACAATTTTGGGGTCTGAAGCTTTCTTT. V and J are TRBV2 and TRBJ1-1; D unclear. The CDR3 has 12 residues. The V gene's germline CDR1 is SNHLY and CDR2 FYNNEI. V lost 7 bases to trimming and J lost 6 bases, with 12 bases between them.

This chain links TRBV7-9 with TRBJ2-2; 7 bases map to TRBD2. The CDR3 contains 16 residues. Germline-derived CDR1 and CDR2 are SEHNR and FQNEAQ (reference sequence). V lost 5 bases, J lost 3 bases, and 9 bases stayed unmatched. CDR3 nucleotide sequence: TGTGCCAGCAGCCGCACCGGGACTACATACACCGGGGAGCTGTTTTTT. Protein sequence: CASSRTGTTYTGELFF.

The CDR3 nucleotides read TGTGCCAGCTCAACTGGACAGGGAGGACTTTTAGAGCAGTACTTC. It is translated as CASSTGQGGLLEQYF. This sequence joins TRBV18 and TRBJ2-7, with 8 bases identical to TRBD1. With V trimmed by 5 bases and J by 7 bases, 13 bases remained unmatched. The CDR3 is 15 amino acids. CDR1 is KGHSH, CDR2 LQKENI, per germline.

The V and J genes are TRBV25-1 and TRBJ2-1, with TRBD2 identical over 10 bases. Germline V gene data show CDR1 as MGHDK and CDR2 as SYGVNS. The CDR3 is 16 amino acids. Unmatched junction bases numbered 12, after V lost 3 bases and J lost 10 bases. The CDR3: CASSEGGAGGVSEQFF. CDR3 nucleotide sequence: TGTGCCAGCAGTGAGGGAGGAGCGGGAGGGGTCAGCGAGCAGTTCTTC.

This clonotype showed up many times. The chain couples TRBV3-1 to TRBJ1-3; no definite D call. This CDR3 comprises 15 residues. V was trimmed by 1 base and J by 0 bases, leaving 7 bases between them. Germline-derived CDR1 and CDR2 are LGHDT and YNNKEL (reference sequence). Here the CDR3 reads CASSQGRTSGNTIYF. The CDR3 region has the DNA TGTGCCAGCAGCCAAGGACGGACCTCTGGAAACACCATATATTTT.

The sample holds many counts of this clonotype. The chain uses TRBV25-1 and TRBJ2-1; TRBD1 or TRBD2 may be the D gene (6 bases each). The V end lost 7 bases, the J end lost 8 bases, and 18 bases lay between the germline ends. This CDR3 has 14 amino acids. CDR1 is MGHDK and CDR2 is SYGVNS in the germline V gene. The CDR3 region has the DNA TGTGCCAGCACCATGAGGGGGGATTACGATGAGCAGTTCTTC. This encodes CASTMRGDYDEQFF.

The V gene is TRBV29-1, the J gene TRBJ1-1; D uncertain. Germline CDR1 reads SQVTM; CDR2 reads ANQGSEA. The CDR3 extends over 11 amino acids. V was cut by 7 bases and J by 5 bases, with 11 bases left in between. The CDR3 coding sequence is TGCAGCGCAGACGCGGGGACTGAAGCTTTCTTT. Translation gives CSADAGTEAFF.

The chain joins TRBV2 to TRBJ2-2; D ambiguous. Deletions cut 8 bases from V and 0 bases from J, with 10 bases between. The CDR3 is 14 amino acids. Germline loops: CDR1 SNHLY, CDR2 FYNNEI. DNA for the CDR3: TGTGCCAGCCGGTCCTTTCCGAACACCGGGGAGCTGTTTTTT. It is translated as CASRSFPNTGELFF.

There are a few counts of this clonotype. The V and J genes are TRBV30 and TRBJ2-7; D remains ambiguous. Trimming cost V 3 bases and J 5 bases, with 11 bases left between them. The CDR3 is made up of 12 amino acids. The germline gives CDR1 GTSNPN, CDR2 SVGIG (reference sequence). The chain's CDR3 is CAWSYVGDEQYF. The CDR3 DNA sequence: TGTGCCTGGAGCTATGTGGGTGACGAGCAGTACTTC. The entire variable domain, with the rest obtained from reference TRBV30 and TRBJ2-7, is as follows: SQTIHQWPATLVQPVGSPLSLECTVEGTSNPNLYWYRQAAGRGLQLLFYSVGIGQISSEVPQNLSASRPQDRQFILSSKKLLLSDSGFYLCAWSYVGDEQYFGPGTRLTVT.

The chain uses TRBV7-9 and TRBJ1-2; 8 bases are shared with TRBD1. V trimming: 4 bases; J trimming: 4 bases; junction bases outside the gene matches: 2. The CDR3 has 13 residues. Germline lookup yields CDR1 SEHNR and CDR2 FQNEAQ (reference sequence). CDR3 in amino acids: CASSSTGAYGYTF. Written as DNA, the CDR3 is TGTGCCAGCAGCTCGACAGGGGCCTATGGCTACACCTTC.

This clonotype was counted only a few times. The CDR3, as DNA: TGTGCCAGTAGGCAGGGATACACTGAAGCTTTCTTT. This sequence encodes CASRQGYTEAFF. The gene calls are TRBV19 and TRBJ1-1; the D gene is possibly TRBD1 (5 bases). This CDR3 comprises 12 residues. Looked up from germline, CDR1 is LNHDA and CDR2 is SQIVND (reference sequence). V was pared by 6 bases and J by 3 bases, with 8 bases between.

This clonotype was detected only a few times. The rearrangement uses TRBV12-3 or TRBV12-4 and TRBJ2-1, with 9 bases aligning to TRBD2. This CDR3 spans 14 amino acids. V lost 3 bases and J lost 7; bases outside the gene matches: 4. The chain's CDR3 is CASSLPSGVNEQFF. DNA of the CDR3: TGTGCCAGCAGTTTGCCTAGCGGGGTTAATGAGCAGTTCTTC.

This clonotype was seen many times. The rearrangement uses TRBV12-3 or TRBV12-4 and TRBJ1-3, with D perhaps matching TRBD1 (6 bases). CDR3 size: 15 residues. V dropped 5 bases and J dropped 1 base, with 12 bases sitting between them. The DNA of the CDR3 is TGTGCCAGCAGTCACCGGACAGTATCTGGAAACACCATATATTTT. Residues: CASSHRTVSGNTIYF.

The chain has TRBV12-3 or TRBV12-4 and TRBJ2-1; 7 nucleotides match TRBD1. CDR3 length: 17 residues. The V segment lost 3 bases and the J segment 4 bases; nucleotides outside the gene matches: 12. The CDR3 loop reads CASSFRAHSRGYNEQFF. In DNA, the CDR3 is TGTGCCAGCAGTTTCAGGGCACATTCCAGGGGGTACAATGAGCAGTTCTTC.

The chain joins TRBV4-3 to TRBJ2-7; 8 nucleotides match TRBD2. The V gene end was trimmed by 2 bases and the J gene end by 3 bases; junction bases not matched to a gene: 3. CDR3 length: 14 residues. The V gene's germline CDR1 is LGHNA and CDR2 YSLEER. The CDR3 nucleotides read TGCGCCAGCAGCCAAACAGCGGGAGACTACGAGCAGTACTTC. The encoded protein is CASSQTAGDYEQYF.

This clonotype was found many times. The rearrangement uses TRBV29-1 and TRBJ2-4; 8 bases align to TRBD1. Per germline, CDR1 SQVTM and CDR2 ANQGSEA. V gave up 6 bases and J gave up 1 base; unmatched junction bases: 8. The CDR3 length is 15 residues. Here the CDR3 reads CSVSTGVSAKNIQYF. The CDR3 DNA sequence: TGCAGCGTATCGACAGGGGTGTCGGCCAAAAACATTCAGTACTTC. Together with reference TRBV29-1 and TRBJ2-4, the CDR3 gives the full variable domain: SAVISQKPSRDICQRGTSLTIQCQVDSQVTMMFWYRQQPGQSLTLIATANQGSEATYESGFVIDKFPISRPNLTFSTLTVSNMSPEDSSIYLCSVSTGVSAKNIQYFGAGTRLSVL.